This T cell receptor beta chain originates from a study of shared clonotypes between healthy human individuals (dated by TCRdb to about 2020). Notes on the research overall: The cohort included a few men and a couple of women between 18 and 49 years of age. To estimate repertoire size and how much clonotype sharing occurs between individuals, the study deeply sequenced the blood TCR repertoires of about five healthy adults. Libraries were prepared and TCR repertoires were sequenced by different laboratories using diverse techniques, in order to increase sequencing depth and limit assay-specific biases. Per donor, leukapheresis produced somewhere between about 0.94 and 9.5 billion PBMCs. The research as a whole found: Sampling was limited to blood, and TCR repertoires in tissue likely differ from TCR repertoires in blood. Because the study included a small number of donors, the genetic and exposure-history diversity represented was limited. Based on pairwise subsampling, the degree of clonotype sharing among donors was expected to be affected by sequencing depth.

The donors were healthy, HIV-negative adults who had no recently reported acute infections or vaccinations. Every donor was a Caucasian adult residing in Nashville, Tennessee, USA. For unsorted samples, 85 million to 100 million PBMCs were counted, and genomic DNA was extracted using the QIAamp DNA Blood Mini kit. After blood collection by leukapheresis, PBMCs were isolated using Ficoll-Histopaque density gradient centrifugation and then cryopreserved in the vapor phase of liquid nitrogen. Using the deep immunoSEQ assay, multiplex PCR amplified TCR CDR3 regions from genomic DNA. Extracted genomic DNA from each cell subset was spread evenly across all wells of several immunoSEQ 96-well plates, with each plate serving as a replicate. Each replicate PCR for unsorted PBMC received around 330 ng genomic DNA, equal to about 30,000 T cell genomes. Unsorted PBMC genomic DNA was sequenced across ten immunoSEQ deep assay plates. The purified libraries were quantified using a Qubit 3.0 fluorometer, sized with a Bioanalyzer 2100, and then quantified again using the KAPA Library Quantification kit. Each immunoSEQ 96-well plate was sequenced on its own single-read 150-cycle Illumina NextSeq 550 flow cell. Per the original workflow: Because the immunoSEQ output held only junctional sequences and lacked quality scores, the filtering could not match the filtering applied to full-length reads. Sequences were annotated with PyIR, a Python wrapper for IgBLAST v1.9, and V/J genes and CDR3 were assigned using IMGT germline references. Reads were removed for weak V/J assignments (E-value above 1e-6), missing CDR3, stop codons, out-of-frame junctions, or ambiguous translated residues. V3J clonotypes were defined as sequences sharing an identical inferred V gene, J gene, and CDR3 amino acid sequence. To compute the percentage overlap between repertoires, the number of shared unique clonotypes was divided by the size of the smaller repertoire. Richness of each repertoire was evaluated using RTK rarefaction, the Chao1 estimator, and Recon v2.1 estimates of unobserved clonotypes. TCRdb re-hosts the immuneACCESS table, in-frame sequences only. Its copies lack some clones; in the studies checked, an unresolved V gene accounts for under half of them, and the cause for the rest is not known. V, J and clone size were drawn from that table, and D and trimming were deduced from the DNA. This sample is represented by roughly 500,000 clones; about four fifths of them were singletons. The ten biggest clones cover approximately 13% of the sample.

The CDR1 and CDR2 encoded by the germline V gene (reference sequence) are GTSNPN and SVGIG. From its cysteine to its phenylalanine, the CDR3 spans 14 amino acids. The read is trimmed to its CDR3 DNA, 42 bases read in frame from base 1. The junction shows trimming of 4 bases on V and 5 bases on J, plus 14 bases between the germline ends. Worth noting for this clone: Its cognate antigen has yet to be identified. No much larger clone exists at a distance of one base, and base qualities are not known.

The TCR comes from a woman aged 40 to 55 in good health. Some clones in this sample may be carry-over from other donors' samples. The chain is encoded by TRBV30 joined to TRBJ2-2, with TRBD2 perhaps the D gene, on 6 matching bases. The sequenced material came from PBMCs. This receptor carries the CDR3 CAWMRGPETGELFF. The sequenced DNA is TGTGCCTGGATGCGGGGTCCCGAGACCGGGGAGCTGTTTTTT.